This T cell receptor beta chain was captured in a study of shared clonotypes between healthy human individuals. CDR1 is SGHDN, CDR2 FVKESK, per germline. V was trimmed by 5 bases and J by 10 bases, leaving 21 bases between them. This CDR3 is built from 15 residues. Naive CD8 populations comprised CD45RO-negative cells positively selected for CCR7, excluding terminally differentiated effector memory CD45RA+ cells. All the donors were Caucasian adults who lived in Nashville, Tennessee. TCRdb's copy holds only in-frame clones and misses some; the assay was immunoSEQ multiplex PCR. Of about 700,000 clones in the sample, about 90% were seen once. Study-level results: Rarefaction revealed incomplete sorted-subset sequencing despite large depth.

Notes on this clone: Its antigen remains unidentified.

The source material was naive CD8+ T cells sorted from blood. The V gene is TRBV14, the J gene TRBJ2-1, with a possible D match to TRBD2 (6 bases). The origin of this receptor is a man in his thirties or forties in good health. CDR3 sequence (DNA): TGTGCCAGCAGCTTCCGGGACTCTAATTGGGGGGAGCAGTTCTTC. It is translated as CASSFRDSNWGEQFF.